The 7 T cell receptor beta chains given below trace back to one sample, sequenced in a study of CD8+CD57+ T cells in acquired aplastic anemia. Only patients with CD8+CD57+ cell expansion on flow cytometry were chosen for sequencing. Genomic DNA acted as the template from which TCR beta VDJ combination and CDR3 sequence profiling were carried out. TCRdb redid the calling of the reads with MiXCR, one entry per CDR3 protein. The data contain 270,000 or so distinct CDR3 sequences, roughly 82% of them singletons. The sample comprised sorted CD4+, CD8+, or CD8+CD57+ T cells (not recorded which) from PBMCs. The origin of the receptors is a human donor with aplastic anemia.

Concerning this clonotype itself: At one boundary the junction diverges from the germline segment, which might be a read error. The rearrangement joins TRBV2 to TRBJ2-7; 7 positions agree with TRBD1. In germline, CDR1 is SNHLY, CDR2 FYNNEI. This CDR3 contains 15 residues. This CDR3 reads CASSEARDRDYEQYF. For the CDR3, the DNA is TGTGCCAGCAGCGAAGCCCGGGACAGAGACTACGAGCAGTACTTC.

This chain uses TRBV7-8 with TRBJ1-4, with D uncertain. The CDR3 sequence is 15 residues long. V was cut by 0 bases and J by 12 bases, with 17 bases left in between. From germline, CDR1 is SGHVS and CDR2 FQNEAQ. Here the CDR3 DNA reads TGTGCCAGCAGCTTAGCGGGAGGTTCAGATAAGCAACTGTTTTTT. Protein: CASSLAGGSDKQLFF.

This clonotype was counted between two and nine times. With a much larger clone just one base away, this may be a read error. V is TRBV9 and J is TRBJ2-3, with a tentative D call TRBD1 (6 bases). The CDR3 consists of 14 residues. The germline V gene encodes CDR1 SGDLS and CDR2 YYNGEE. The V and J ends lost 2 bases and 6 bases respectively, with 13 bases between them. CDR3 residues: CASSVTGGPDTQYF. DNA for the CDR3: TGTGCCAGCAGCGTGACAGGAGGTCCCGATACGCAGTATTTT.

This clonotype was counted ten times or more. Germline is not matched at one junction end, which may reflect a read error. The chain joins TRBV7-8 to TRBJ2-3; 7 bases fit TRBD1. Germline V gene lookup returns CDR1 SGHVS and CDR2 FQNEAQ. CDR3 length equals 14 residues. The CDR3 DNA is TGTGCCAGCAGCTTTGATCCAGACGGGACAGCCCTTTACTTT. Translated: CASSFDPDGTALYF. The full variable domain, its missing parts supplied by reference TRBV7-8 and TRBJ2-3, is GAGVSQSPRYKVAKRGQDVALRCDPISGHVSLFWYQQALGQGPEFLTYFQNEAQLDKSGLPSDRFFAERPEGSVSTLKIQRTQQEDSAVYLCASSFDPDGTALYFGPGTRLTVL.

The CDR3: CASRDGSDTQYYF. In nucleotides, the CDR3 is TGTGCCAGCAGGGACGGGTCAGATACGCAGTATTATTTT. The J gene is TRBJ2-3, the V gene TRBV9; no clear D gene. Trimming removed 5 bases from V and 15 bases from J, with 22 bases in between. The germline V gene encodes CDR1 SGDLS and CDR2 YYNGEE. The CDR3 has 13 amino acids. The variable domain in full, completed from reference TRBV9 and TRBJ2-3, reads DSGVTQTPKHLITATGQRVTLRCSPRSGDLSVYWYQQSLDQGLQFLIQYYNGEERAKGNILERFSAQQFPDLHSELNLSSLELGDSALYFCASRDGSDTQYYFGPGTRLTVL.

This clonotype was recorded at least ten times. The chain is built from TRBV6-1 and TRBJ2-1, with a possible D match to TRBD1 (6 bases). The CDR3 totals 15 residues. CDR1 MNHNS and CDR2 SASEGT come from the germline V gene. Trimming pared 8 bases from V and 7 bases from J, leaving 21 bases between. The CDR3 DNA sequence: TGTGCCAGCCATATGTTACAGGGCAACGGGAATGAGCAGTTCTTC. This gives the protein CASHMLQGNGNEQFF.

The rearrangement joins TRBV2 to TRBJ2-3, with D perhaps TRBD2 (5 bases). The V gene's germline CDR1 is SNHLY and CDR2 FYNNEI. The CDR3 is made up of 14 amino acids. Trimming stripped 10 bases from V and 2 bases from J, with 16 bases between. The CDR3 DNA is TGTGCCATCCGGGGAACTACGATCACAGATACGCAGTATTTT. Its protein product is CAIRGTTITDTQYF.